This TCR beta chain was obtained from a study of T-cell reconstitution after alpha-beta-depleted transplantation in children. The sample holds a few counts of this clonotype. Preparation of the TCRbeta library used unique molecular identifiers. TCRdb reprocessed the PCR reads via MiXCR and lists one record per CDR3 protein. The sample holds about 610,000 distinct CDR3 sequences, roughly a tenth seen once. Germline CDR1 ENHRY, CDR2 SYGVKD. The V and J ends lost 5 bases and 5 bases respectively, with 5 bases between them. The CDR3 is 11 residues long. This TCR was sampled from a human donor who donated a stem cell graft to a child with acute myeloid leukemia. Specimen: PBMCs from the stem cell graft donor, collected from the stem cell graft. The chain joins TRBV10-3 to TRBJ2-3; the D is unclear. The CDR3 coding sequence is TGTGCCATCAGTAGCCTAGATACGCAGTATTTT. It codes for CAISSLDTQYF.